This TCR beta chain was sequenced during a study of OX40 agonist ivuxolimab in advanced cancers. Study-wide context: Age averaged around 54 years (range about 20 to 80), and 80% to 90% were male. Three patients had partial responses: one hepatocellular carcinoma, two cutaneous melanoma. Study outcomes and limitations: CD4+ and CD8+ T cells in blood underwent clonal expansion by week 6 at 0.1 to 3.0 mg/kg.

A word on this clone: Antigen unknown.

The CDR3 extends over 16 amino acids. V was pared by 2 bases and J by 3 bases, with 13 bases between. Data came from immunoSEQ multiplex PCR; TCRdb stores just in-frame clones and leaves some out. The table shows 92,000 or so clones, with around 80% occurring only once. This chain connects TRBV23-1 to TRBJ1-4; no clear D gene. TRBV23-1 is an open reading frame, and its role is uncertain. The sequence derives from an adult with an advanced solid tumor such as melanoma, head and neck, liver or kidney cancer. Sequenced material: CD4+ or CD8+ T cells sorted from blood, taken in a trial of the OX40 agonist ivuxolimab. This chain's CDR3 is CASSQGSGRSNEKLFF. For the CDR3, the DNA is TGCGCCAGCAGTCAAGGTTCCGGACGGTCTAATGAAAAACTGTTTTTT.